This T cell receptor (beta chain) appears in the sequencing data of a study of technical replicates of blood from a handful of donors. The V gene end was trimmed by 6 bases and the J gene end by 4 bases; junction bases not matched to a gene: 4. The CDR3 loop spans 14 amino acids. Germline assignment: CDR1 MNHNS and CDR2 SASEGT. Generated by immunoSEQ multiplex PCR, the TCRdb table keeps only in-frame clones and is missing some. The profile shows about 80,000 clones, about 91% of them singletons. Source material: T cells isolated from PBMCs. This chain uses TRBV6-1 with TRBJ1-3, with 9 bases identical to TRBD1. The source is a human donor in good health. The CDR3 nucleotides read TGTGCCAGCAGCCGGACAGGGGCAGGAAACACCATATATTTT. As protein: CASSRTGAGNTIYF.